This T cell receptor beta chain came from a study of CD8+ T cells in alopecia areata listed by TCRdb under 2018. For the wider study: High-throughput TCRbeta sequencing was used to examine T cell clonal expansion in alopecia areata in both the C3H/HeJ mouse model and human patients. Scalp tissue and sorted CD4+ and CD8+ peripheral blood T cells from patchy and totalis/universalis alopecia areata patients and from healthy controls were covered by human TCRbeta sequencing. Amplification of TCRbeta CDR3 regions was done by immunoSEQ multiplex PCR using 35 Vbeta forward primers and 13 Jbeta reverse primers. Scalp clonality was compared across normal scalp (n=4), patchy alopecia areata scalp (n=8), and alopecia totalis/universalis scalp (n=8). RNA was extracted with the PAXgene miRNA kit for fixed scalp, the miRNeasy kit for PBMCs, and the RNeasy kit for mouse skin.

General conclusions and limits of the study: Unlike mouse skin, where gammadelta T cells dominate, normal human skin contains resident alphabeta T cells that get sequenced too, which complicates analysis of the scalp TCR repertoire. Compared with normal scalp, lesional scalp, particularly in alopecia totalis/universalis, had higher clonality and more expanded CD8+ clones, which suggests antigenic drive. Shared TCR sequences between patients were less evident than in mice, which may be partly attributable to HLA diversity in the patient population.

From alopecia areata patients, peripheral blood was collected along with lesional scalp punch biopsies. PBMCs were isolated by density centrifugation and stained for CD3, CD4 and CD8, after which CD4+ and CD8+ T cells were sorted on a FACSAria. The untreated alopecia areata patients were recruited through a multicenter biomarker study. In four or five patients from the biomarker study, the blood CD8+ T cells went through an additional sort into NKG2D-low and NKG2D-high fractions. Library preparation used the immunoSEQ multiplex PCR assay. To provide template for TCR sequencing, every sample had RNA extracted and reverse transcribed into cDNA. First-strand cDNA was synthesized with SuperScript III using a 2:1 mix of oligo-dT and random hexamers. A synthetic immune receptor repertoire was used to measure amplification bias, and any remaining bias was corrected computationally. Processing in the source paper ran as follows. Raw reads were preprocessed to remove errors, and CDR3 was defined according to IMGT conventions as the region from the conserved cysteine to phenylalanine. Clonality was computed by normalizing Shannon entropy by log2 of the number of productive unique TCRs and subtracting the result from 1. Scalp TCRbeta sequences were cross-referenced with sorted blood CD4 and CD8 repertoires so that the CD4 or CD8 identity of scalp clones could be inferred. TCRdb took over this immuneACCESS table, retaining in-frame rearrangements with V and J assigned. Such tables are incomplete; in checked studies, under half of the missing clones stem from an unresolved V gene, and the remainder is unexplained. Clone size and the V and J calls come from that table; the DNA yielded D and trimming. For this sample there are some 120,000 clones; about 51% appear just once. Over 9.5% of the sample goes to the ten largest clones.

The germline V gene supplies CDR1 SGDLS and CDR2 YYNGEE. V is cut by 4 bases and J by 6 bases, and the space between the germline ends is 17 bases. Counted from cysteine to phenylalanine, this CDR3 has 15 amino acids. The CDR3 DNA has 45 bases and is translated from base 1. This clone was found a few times. It has no known antigen specificity. Base qualities are not recorded, but no much larger clone differs from it by a single base. The sample was NKG2D-low CD8+ T cells sorted from blood. The cell subset or site label for this specimen denotes: sorted CD8+ NKG2D-low blood T cells. This clonotype was sampled from a human donor with alopecia areata. The receptor chain draws on TRBV9 and TRBJ2-1; the D segment could be TRBD2, given 6 matching bases. The CDR3 protein is CASSSEGLDGNEQFF. Read as DNA, the sequence is TGTGCCAGCAGCTCGGAGGGGCTAGATGGCAATGAGCAGTTCTTC.